Each of the 32 T cell receptor beta chains below was sequenced from the same sample in a study of cytomegalovirus exposure and HLA in healthy donors. Sequencing was performed with immunoSEQ multiplex PCR; in TCRdb, only in-frame clones are kept and a portion is missing. The repertoire holds over 150,000 clones, roughly nine tenths seen once, with around 6% in the top ten. Source material: PBMCs. The receptors shown here come from a woman aged 25-40 years in good health and CMV-seronegative.

The rearrangement joins TRBV4-3 to TRBJ2-1, with unresolved D. This CDR3 comprises 17 residues. CDR1 LGHNA and CDR2 YSLEER come from the germline V gene. V was pared by 5 bases and J by 1 base, with 18 bases between. The CDR3, as DNA: TGCGCCAGCAGCTCCGTTTATAGGTTGGTTTCCTACAATGAGCAGTTCTTC. It encodes CASSSVYRLVSYNEQFF.

A single count supports this clone. The chain recombines TRBV4-1 with TRBJ2-7; D is perhaps TRBD1 (6 bases). V gave up 4 bases and J gave up 5 bases, with 18 bases separating them. The CDR3 sequence is 15 residues long. Germline CDR1 and CDR2: MGHRA and YSYEKL. The CDR3 DNA reads TGCGCCAGCAGCCGGCAGGGGCGTGAAGGGGACGAGCAGTACTTC. Translation: CASSRQGREGDEQYF.

This clone has only one observation. The chain couples TRBV9 to TRBJ1-6; no reliable D call. The CDR3 contains 15 residues. CDR1 is SGDLS and CDR2 is YYNGEE in the germline V gene. V lost 3 bases to trimming and J lost 6 bases, with 13 bases between them. The CDR3 here is CASSAGDGGNSPLHF. The CDR3 region has the DNA TGTGCCAGCAGCGCGGGAGACGGTGGTAATTCACCCCTCCACTTT.

The rearrangement links TRBV7-8 to TRBJ2-5; 9 bases match TRBD1. Germline CDR1 SGHVS, CDR2 FQNEAQ. The V and J ends lost 3 bases and 9 bases, in that order; junction bases with no gene match: 8. This CDR3 contains 14 residues. The CDR3 coding sequence is TGTGCCAGCAGCTTCCCACAGGGGGCACTTCCCCAGTACTTC. Translating gives CASSFPQGALPQYF.

The chain has TRBV5-1 and TRBJ2-5; possible D gene TRBD2, 6 bases. V was clipped by 4 bases and J by 0 bases, with 10 bases between them. The CDR3 totals 14 residues. Per germline, CDR1 SGHRS and CDR2 YFSETQ. CDR3 in DNA: TGCGCCAGCAGCCCCGGGGGAGACCAAGAGACCCAGTACTTC. This gives the protein CASSPGGDQETQYF.

The V and J genes are TRBV23-1 and TRBJ1-1; D is unresolved. TRBV23-1 is an ORF for which the function is uncertain. Trimming pared 9 bases from V and 5 bases from J, leaving 7 bases between. The CDR3 has 10 residues. CDR3 protein: CARGGTEAFF. The CDR3 bases are TGCGCCAGAGGAGGAACTGAAGCTTTCTTT.

The genes are TRBV27 and TRBJ2-1; 7 bases are a match to TRBD2. Germline assignment: CDR1 MNHEY and CDR2 SMNVEV (reference sequence). The CDR3 length is 13 residues. J gave up 5 bases and V 3 bases, and 1 base lay outside the gene matches. Here the CDR3 reads CASSFSGNNEQFF. The CDR3 DNA is TGTGCCAGCAGTTTCAGCGGGAACAATGAGCAGTTCTTC.

The chain is built from TRBV6-5 and TRBJ2-1; the D gene is possibly TRBD1 (5 bases). Germline V gives CDR1 MNHEY, CDR2 SVGAGI. V dropped 2 bases and J dropped 0 bases, with 8 bases sitting between them. The CDR3 totals 15 residues. The CDR3: CASSYDRNSYNEQFF. The DNA of the CDR3 is TGTGCCAGCAGTTACGACAGAAACTCCTACAATGAGCAGTTCTTC.

CDR3 amino acids: CASSLGGAGELFF. For the CDR3, the DNA is TGCGCCAGCAGCTTAGGGGGTGCCGGGGAGCTGTTTTTT. The chain carries TRBV5-1 and TRBJ2-2; the D gene is possibly TRBD1 (6 bases). The CDR3 consists of 13 residues. Between the trimmed V and J ends, which lost 2 bases and 6 bases, there was a span of 8 bases. CDR1 and CDR2 from the germline V gene are SGHRS and YFSETQ.

The V and J genes are TRBV23-1 and TRBJ1-6; a weak D match, TRBD1 (6 bases). TRBV23-1 is an open reading frame whose function is uncertain. The CDR3 has 15 amino acids. With 6 bases removed from V and 4 bases from J, the gap between germline ends came to 13 bases. The CDR3 nucleotides are TGCGCCAGCAGGAGAGACAGGATATATAATTCACCCCTCCACTTT. This encodes CASRRDRIYNSPLHF.

V gene TRBV19 combines with J gene TRBJ1-1; 8 bases match TRBD1. The trim removed 3 bases at V and 3 bases at J, leaving 18 bases unmatched. The CDR3 is 19 residues long. CDR1 is LNHDA and CDR2 is SQIVND in the germline V gene (reference sequence). The CDR3 region has the DNA TGTGCCAGTAGTATCCTAGGACAGGGTCTAGGGTCTTGGGACACTGAAGCTTTCTTT. It specifies CASSILGQGLGSWDTEAFF.

This clone was counted a few times. J is TRBJ2-7 and V is TRBV27; D may be TRBD1 or TRBD2 (5 bases each). Germline V gives CDR1 MNHEY, CDR2 SMNVEV (reference sequence). The V and J ends lost 2 bases and 3 bases respectively, with 8 bases between them. The CDR3 extends over 13 amino acids. This chain's CDR3 is CASSLTGGYEQYF. CDR3 bases: TGTGCCAGCAGTTTAACAGGAGGCTACGAGCAGTACTTC.

This rearrangement joins TRBV6-1 to TRBJ2-1; D unclear. Trimming took 6 bases from V and 0 from J, leaving 9 bases between them. The length of the CDR3 is 14 residues. Germline V CDR1 and CDR2: MNHNS, SASEGT. The CDR3 spells CASRRDNSYNEQFF. In DNA form, the CDR3 reads TGTGCCAGCAGGCGAGACAACTCCTACAATGAGCAGTTCTTC.

V is TRBV28 and J is TRBJ2-3; TRBD2 matches at 10 bases. The CDR3 is 15 amino acids. In germline, CDR1 is MDHEN, CDR2 SYDVKM. V was pared by 7 bases and J by 2 bases, with 6 bases of the junction left unmatched. In DNA form, the CDR3 reads TGTGCCAGCACCCCGGGGACTAGCGACACAGATACGCAGTATTTT. It is translated as CASTPGTSDTDTQYF. The variable domain in full, with the rest retrieved from reference TRBV28 and TRBJ2-3, is DVKVTQSSRYLVKRTGEKVFLECVQDMDHENMFWYRQDPGLGLRLIYFSYDVKMKEKGDIPEGYSVSREKKERFSLILESASTNQTSMYLCASTPGTSDTDTQYFGPGTRLTVL.

V gene TRBV7-8 combines with J gene TRBJ2-5; D perhaps matches TRBD2 (6 bases). This CDR3 contains 15 residues. V lost 4 bases to trimming and J lost 1 base, with 13 bases between them. Germline CDR1 and CDR2: SGHVS and FQNEAQ. As DNA, the CDR3 is TGTGCCAGCAGCTCGCGGGGATGGGTCCAAGAGACCCAGTACTTC. Protein sequence: CASSSRGWVQETQYF.

The chain joins TRBV28 to TRBJ2-1; D is uncertain. The V gene's germline CDR1 is MDHEN and CDR2 SYDVKM. The ends were cut back, 3 bases at V and 6 bases at J, with 9 bases in the middle. This CDR3 is built from 13 residues. This chain's CDR3 is CASSFDTVNEQFF. CDR3 nucleotides: TGTGCCAGCAGTTTTGATACAGTCAATGAGCAGTTCTTC.

The V call is TRBV7-2, the J call TRBJ2-1; maybe TRBD2 (6 bases). Trimming took 1 base from V and 3 from J, leaving 19 bases between them. CDR3 length equals 18 residues. From germline, CDR1 is SGHTA and CDR2 FQGNSA. CDR3 protein: CASSLGARLVSIYNEQFF. DNA of the CDR3: TGTGCCAGCAGCTTAGGTGCCCGACTAGTCAGTATCTACAATGAGCAGTTCTTC.

CDR3 sequence reads: CASSYSTDYGYTF. CDR3 nucleotide sequence: TGTGCCAGCAGTTACTCGACAGACTATGGCTACACCTTC. This rearrangement joins TRBV6-5 to TRBJ1-2; D may be TRBD1 (5 bases). There are 13 residues in the CDR3. Germline values: CDR1 MNHEY, CDR2 SVGAGI. The germline V and J ends were trimmed by 0 bases and 3 bases, with 5 bases remaining between them.

The chain uses TRBV6-1 and TRBJ2-3; D not resolved. The germline V gene encodes CDR1 MNHNS and CDR2 SASEGT. This CDR3 is built from 13 residues. V was trimmed by 2 bases and J by 3 bases, leaving 6 bases between them. CDR3 sequence reads: CASSELGTDTQYF. The CDR3 DNA reads as TGTGCCAGCAGTGAACTCGGGACAGATACGCAGTATTTT.

The chain links TRBV27 to TRBJ1-2, with a possible D match to TRBD1 (5 bases). The CDR3 is 16 amino acids. V lost 2 bases, J lost 0 bases, and 13 bases lay in between. The germline CDR1 and CDR2 sequences are MNHEY and SMNVEV (reference sequence). In DNA form, the CDR3 reads TGTGCCAGCAGTTTAGGCGACAGCTCATCTAACTATGGCTACACCTTC. Translated: CASSLGDSSSNYGYTF.

The J gene is TRBJ2-2, the V gene TRBV11-2; D not certain. Germline V CDR1 and CDR2: SGHAT, FQNNGV. With 1 base removed from V and 1 base from J, the gap between germline ends came to 7 bases. CDR3 length equals 15 residues. The CDR3 nucleotides read TGTGCCAGCAGCTTAGTGCAGTTGAACACCGGGGAGCTGTTTTTT. Its translation is CASSLVQLNTGELFF.

The chain employs TRBV28 and TRBJ2-7, with TRBD2 identical over 8 bases. J gave up 6 bases and V 3 bases, and 7 bases lay outside the gene matches. Germline V gives CDR1 MDHEN, CDR2 SYDVKM. There are 14 residues in the CDR3. This chain's CDR3 is CASSFGGAGGEQYF. In DNA, the CDR3 is TGTGCCAGCAGTTTCGGGGGGGCGGGCGGCGAGCAGTACTTC.

The chain couples TRBV6-1 to TRBJ2-7, with TRBD2 as a possible D gene (6 bases). Germline V gene lookup returns CDR1 MNHNS and CDR2 SASEGT. CDR3 length equals 13 residues. Trimming left V 7 bases short and J 4 bases short, with 14 bases between. CDR3 sequence (DNA): TGTGCCAGCAAAGGAGGAGGGGATTACGAGCAGTACTTC. It translates to CASKGGGDYEQYF.

The gene calls are TRBV5-1 and TRBJ1-1; D possibly corresponds to TRBD1 (5 bases). Germline CDR1 SGHRS, CDR2 YFSETQ. V was shortened by 1 base and J by 5 bases, with 9 bases between the two germline ends. The length of the CDR3 is 13 residues. CDR3 sequence: CASSLQGRTEAFF. The CDR3 DNA sequence: TGCGCCAGCAGCTTGCAGGGAAGGACTGAAGCTTTCTTT.

The V call is TRBV5-4, the J call TRBJ1-2, with D uncertain. Germline V gene sequence: CDR1 SGHNT, CDR2 YYREEE (reference sequence). This CDR3 has 15 residues. V was cut by 4 bases and J by 8 bases, with 21 bases left in between. CDR3 DNA sequence: TGTGCCAGCAGCAGACGGACCCCACGAAACGAGGGCTACACCTTC. Its translation is CASSRRTPRNEGYTF.

V gene TRBV5-6 combines with J gene TRBJ2-7; 11 bases line up with TRBD2. Germline assignment: CDR1 SGHDT and CDR2 YYEEEE. The CDR3 consists of 16 residues. Unmatched junction bases numbered 7, after V lost 3 bases and J lost 2 bases. The DNA of the CDR3 is TGTGCCAGCAGCTCCGCCGGGACTAGCGGAACCTACGAGCAGTACTTC. As protein: CASSSAGTSGTYEQYF. The complete variable domain, with remaining parts taken from reference TRBV5-6 and TRBJ2-7, reads DAGVTQSPTHLIKTRGQQVTLRCSPKSGHDTVSWYQQALGQGPQFIFQYYEEEERQRGNFPDRFSGHQFPNYSSELNVNALLLGDSALYLCASSSAGTSGTYEQYFGPGTRLTVT.

The CDR3 nucleotides read TGTGCCAGCAGCTTAGTCCGGAACGAGCAGTACTTC. This encodes CASSLVRNEQYF. The chain employs TRBV11-2 and TRBJ2-7; no reliable D call. V was cut by 1 base and J by 5 bases, with 6 bases left in between. This CDR3 comprises 12 residues. Germline assignment: CDR1 SGHAT and CDR2 FQNNGV.

J is TRBJ1-5 and V is TRBV6-5; D is possibly TRBD1 (6 bases). Germline V gives CDR1 MNHEY, CDR2 SVGAGI. With 5 bases removed from V and 7 bases from J, the gap between germline ends came to 18 bases. The CDR3 runs 15 residues. The CDR3 DNA reads TGTGCCAGCAGTACCGAGGGGGGGCGAGGGCAGCCCCAGCATTTT. It yields the protein CASSTEGGRGQPQHF.

This chain uses TRBV6-5 with TRBJ1-1; 8 bases match TRBD1. V trimming: 5 bases; J trimming: 6 bases; junction bases outside the gene matches: 11. Germline V gene data show CDR1 as MNHEY and CDR2 as SVGAGI. CDR3 length equals 15 residues. The CDR3: CASSATGGGFAEAFF. The CDR3 DNA reads TGTGCCAGCAGTGCCACAGGGGGAGGGTTCGCTGAAGCTTTCTTT.

This clone was recorded once. This chain uses TRBV5-1 with TRBJ1-1, with 11 bases lining up with TRBD1. Per the germline V gene, CDR1 is SGHRS and CDR2 is YFSETQ. The CDR3 has 18 residues. V lost 2 bases and J lost 5; bases outside the gene matches: 14. The CDR3 spells CASSLLPGRDRGGTEAFF. DNA for the CDR3: TGCGCCAGCAGCTTATTGCCCGGCAGGGACAGGGGGGGAACTGAAGCTTTCTTT.

Here the CDR3 DNA reads TGTGCCAGCAGCCAACCGGGACGAACAGGGGGAACTGAAGCTTTCTTT. Amino acids: CASSQPGRTGGTEAFF. V gene TRBV14 combines with J gene TRBJ1-1; 8 nucleotides align to TRBD1. V was clipped by 2 bases and J by 5 bases; unmatched bases: 10. Germline V gene sequence: CDR1 SGHDN, CDR2 FVKESK. This CDR3 is built from 16 residues. Full variable domain (rest looked up from reference TRBV14 and TRBJ1-1): EAGVTQFPSHSVIEKGQTVTLRCDPISGHDNLYWYRRVMGKEIKFLLHFVKESKQDESGMPNNRFLAERTGGTYSTLKVQPAELEDSGVYFCASSQPGRTGGTEAFFGQGTRLTVV.

The V and J genes are TRBV5-1 and TRBJ2-3; TRBD1 matches 7 bases. The CDR3 totals 15 residues. After removal of 2 bases from V and 4 bases from J, the junction contained 7 bases not matched to a gene. Per the germline V gene, CDR1 is SGHRS and CDR2 is YFSETQ. The CDR3 sequence: CASSLQGKVADTQYF. The CDR3 DNA sequence: TGCGCCAGCAGCTTACAGGGGAAGGTAGCAGATACGCAGTATTTT.